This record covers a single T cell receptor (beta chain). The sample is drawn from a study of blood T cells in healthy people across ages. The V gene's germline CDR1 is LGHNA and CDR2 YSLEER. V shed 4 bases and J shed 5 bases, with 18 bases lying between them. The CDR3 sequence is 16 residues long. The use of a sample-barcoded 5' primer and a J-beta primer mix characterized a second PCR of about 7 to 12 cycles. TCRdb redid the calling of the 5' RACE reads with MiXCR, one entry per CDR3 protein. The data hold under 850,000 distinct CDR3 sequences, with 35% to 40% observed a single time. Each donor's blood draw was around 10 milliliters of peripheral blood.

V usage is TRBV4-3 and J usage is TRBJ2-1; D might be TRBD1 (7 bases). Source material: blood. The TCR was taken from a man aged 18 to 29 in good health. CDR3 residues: CASSRYPRGANNEQFF. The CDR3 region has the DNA TGCGCCAGCAGCCGTTACCCCAGGGGGGCGAACAATGAGCAGTTCTTC.